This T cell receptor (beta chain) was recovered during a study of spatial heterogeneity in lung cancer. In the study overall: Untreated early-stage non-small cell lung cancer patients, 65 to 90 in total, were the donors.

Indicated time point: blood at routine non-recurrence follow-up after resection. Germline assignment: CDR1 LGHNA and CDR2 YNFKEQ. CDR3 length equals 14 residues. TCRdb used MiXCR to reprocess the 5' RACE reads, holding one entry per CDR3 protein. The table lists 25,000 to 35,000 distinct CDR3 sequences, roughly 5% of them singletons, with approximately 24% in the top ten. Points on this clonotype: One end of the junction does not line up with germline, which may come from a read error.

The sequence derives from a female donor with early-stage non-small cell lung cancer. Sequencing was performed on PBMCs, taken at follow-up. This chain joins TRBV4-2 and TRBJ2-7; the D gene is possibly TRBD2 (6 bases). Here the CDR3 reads CASCQAWGDYKQYF. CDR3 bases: TGTGCCAGCTGCCAAGCGTGGGGGGATTACAAGCAGTACTTC.